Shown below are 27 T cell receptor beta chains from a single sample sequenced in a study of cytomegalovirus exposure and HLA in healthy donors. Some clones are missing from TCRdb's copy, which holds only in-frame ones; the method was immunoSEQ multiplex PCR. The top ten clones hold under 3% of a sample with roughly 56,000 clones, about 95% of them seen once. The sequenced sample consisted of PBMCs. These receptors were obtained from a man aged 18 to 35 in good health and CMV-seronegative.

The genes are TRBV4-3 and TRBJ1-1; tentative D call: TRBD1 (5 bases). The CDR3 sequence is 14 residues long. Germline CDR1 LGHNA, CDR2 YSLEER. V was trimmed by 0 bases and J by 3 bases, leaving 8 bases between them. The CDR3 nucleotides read TGCGCCAGCAGCCAAGACGGAGGGGACACTGAAGCTTTCTTT. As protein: CASSQDGGDTEAFF.

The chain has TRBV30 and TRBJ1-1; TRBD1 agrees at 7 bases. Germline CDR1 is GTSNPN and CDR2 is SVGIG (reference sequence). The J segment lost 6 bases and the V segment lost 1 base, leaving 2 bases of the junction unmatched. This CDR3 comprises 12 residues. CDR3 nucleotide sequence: TGTGCCTGGAGTGGGGGACAGTCTGAAGCTTTCTTT. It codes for CAWSGGQSEAFF.

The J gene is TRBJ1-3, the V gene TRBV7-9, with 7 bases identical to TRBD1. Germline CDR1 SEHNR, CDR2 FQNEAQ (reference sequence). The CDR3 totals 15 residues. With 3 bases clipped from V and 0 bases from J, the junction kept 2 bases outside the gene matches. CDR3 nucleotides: TGTGCCAGCAGCTTGGGACAGAGCTCTGGAAACACCATATATTTT. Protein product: CASSLGQSSGNTIYF.

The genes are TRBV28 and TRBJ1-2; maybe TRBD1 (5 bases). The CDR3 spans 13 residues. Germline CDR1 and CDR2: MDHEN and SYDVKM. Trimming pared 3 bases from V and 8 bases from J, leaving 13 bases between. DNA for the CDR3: TGTGCCAGCAGTTTGTTTCAGGGAGGGGGCTACACCTTC. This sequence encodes CASSLFQGGGYTF.

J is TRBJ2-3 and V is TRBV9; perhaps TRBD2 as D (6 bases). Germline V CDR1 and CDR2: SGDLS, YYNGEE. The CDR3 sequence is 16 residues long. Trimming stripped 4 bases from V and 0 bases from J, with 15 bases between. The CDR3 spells CASSLRGFPSTDTQYF. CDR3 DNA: TGTGCCAGCAGCCTGCGGGGATTTCCTAGCACAGATACGCAGTATTTT.

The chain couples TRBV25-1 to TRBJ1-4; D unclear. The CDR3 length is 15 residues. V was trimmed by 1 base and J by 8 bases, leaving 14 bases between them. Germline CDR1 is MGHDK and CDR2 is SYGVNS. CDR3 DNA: TGTGCCAGCAGTGAATCGGTCATTAAGGAGGAAAAACTGTTTTTT. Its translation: CASSESVIKEEKLFF.

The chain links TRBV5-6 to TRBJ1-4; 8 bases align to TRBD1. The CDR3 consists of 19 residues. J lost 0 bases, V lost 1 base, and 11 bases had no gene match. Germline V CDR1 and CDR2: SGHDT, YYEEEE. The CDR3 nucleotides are TGTGCCAGCAGCTTGTTCCAGGGGGCTATAGTTGCAACTAATGAAAAACTGTTTTTT. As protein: CASSLFQGAIVATNEKLFF.

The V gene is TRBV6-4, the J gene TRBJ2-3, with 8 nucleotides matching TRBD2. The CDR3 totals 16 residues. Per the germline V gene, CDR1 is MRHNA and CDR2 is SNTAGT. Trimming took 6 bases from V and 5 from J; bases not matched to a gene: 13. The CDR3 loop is CASSPSAGVEIDTQYF. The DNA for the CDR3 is TGTGCCAGCAGCCCCTCAGCGGGAGTCGAGATAGATACGCAGTATTTT.

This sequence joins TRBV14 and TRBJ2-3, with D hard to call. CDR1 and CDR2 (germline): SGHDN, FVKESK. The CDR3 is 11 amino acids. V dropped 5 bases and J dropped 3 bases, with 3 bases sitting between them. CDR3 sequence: CASSYTDTQYF. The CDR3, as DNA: TGTGCCAGCAGCTATACAGATACGCAGTATTTT.

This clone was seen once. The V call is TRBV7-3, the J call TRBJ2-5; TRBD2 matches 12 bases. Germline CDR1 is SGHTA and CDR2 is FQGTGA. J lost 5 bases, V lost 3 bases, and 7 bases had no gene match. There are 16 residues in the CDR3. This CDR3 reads CASSLSSGRAWETQYF. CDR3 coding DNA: TGTGCCAGCAGCTTGTCTAGCGGGAGGGCCTGGGAGACCCAGTACTTC. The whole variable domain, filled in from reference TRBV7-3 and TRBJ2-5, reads GAGVSQTPSNKVTEKGKYVELRCDPISGHTALYWYRQSLGQGPEFLIYFQGTGAADDSGLPNDRFFAVRPEGSVSTLKIQRTERGDSAVYLCASSLSSGRAWETQYFGPGTRLLVL.

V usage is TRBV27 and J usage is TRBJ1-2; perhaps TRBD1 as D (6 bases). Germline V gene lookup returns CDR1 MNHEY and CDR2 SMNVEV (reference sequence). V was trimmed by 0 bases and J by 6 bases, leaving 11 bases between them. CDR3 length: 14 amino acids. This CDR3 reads CASSLSHRADGYTF. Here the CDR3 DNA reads TGTGCCAGCAGTTTATCTCACAGGGCCGATGGCTACACCTTC.

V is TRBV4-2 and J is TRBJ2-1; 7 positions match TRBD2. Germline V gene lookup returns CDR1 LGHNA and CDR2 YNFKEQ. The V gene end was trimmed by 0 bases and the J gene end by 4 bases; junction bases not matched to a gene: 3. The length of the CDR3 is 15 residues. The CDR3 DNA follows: TGTGCCAGCAGCCAAGATCTGGGGGGGTACAATGAGCAGTTCTTC. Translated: CASSQDLGGYNEQFF.

The CDR3 coding sequence is TGTGCCAGCAGTTATTACAGCCCCCTCTCCTACGAGCAGTACTTC. The encoded protein is CASSYYSPLSYEQYF. This chain uses TRBV6-5 with TRBJ2-7; D uncertain. V was clipped by 3 bases and J by 0 bases, with 12 bases between them. The CDR3 spans 15 residues. From germline, CDR1 is MNHEY and CDR2 SVGAGI.

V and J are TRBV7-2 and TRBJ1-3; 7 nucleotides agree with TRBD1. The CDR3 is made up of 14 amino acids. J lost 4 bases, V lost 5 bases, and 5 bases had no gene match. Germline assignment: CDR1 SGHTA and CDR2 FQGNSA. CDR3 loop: CASSPGTAGNTIYF. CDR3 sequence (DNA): TGTGCCAGCAGCCCCGGGACAGCCGGAAACACCATATATTTT.

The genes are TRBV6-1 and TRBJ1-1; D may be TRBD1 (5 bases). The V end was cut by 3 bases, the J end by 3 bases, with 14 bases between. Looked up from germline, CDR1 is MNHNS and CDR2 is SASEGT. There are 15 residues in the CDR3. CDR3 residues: CASSDRGKGDTEAFF. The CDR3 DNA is TGTGCCAGCAGTGACCGCGGCAAAGGGGACACTGAAGCTTTCTTT.

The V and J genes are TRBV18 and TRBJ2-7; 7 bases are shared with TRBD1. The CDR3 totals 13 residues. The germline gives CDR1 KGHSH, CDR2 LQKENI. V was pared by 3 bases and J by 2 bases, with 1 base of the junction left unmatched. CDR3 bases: TGTGCCAGCTCACCGGGACAGACCTACGAGCAGTACTTC. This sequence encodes CASSPGQTYEQYF.

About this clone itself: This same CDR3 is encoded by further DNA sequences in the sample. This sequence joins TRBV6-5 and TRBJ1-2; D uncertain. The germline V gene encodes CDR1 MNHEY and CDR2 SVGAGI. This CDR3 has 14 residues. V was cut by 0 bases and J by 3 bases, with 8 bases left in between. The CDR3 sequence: CASSYSGGDYGYTF. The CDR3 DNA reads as TGTGCCAGCAGTTACTCAGGCGGGGACTATGGCTACACCTTC.

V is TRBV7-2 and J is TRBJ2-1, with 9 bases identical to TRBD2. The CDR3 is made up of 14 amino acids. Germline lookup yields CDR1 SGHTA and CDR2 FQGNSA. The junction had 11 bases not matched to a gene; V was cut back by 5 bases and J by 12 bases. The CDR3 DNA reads TGTGCCAGCAGCCACCCGGGACTAGCCGGGAGGCAGTTCTTC. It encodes CASSHPGLAGRQFF.

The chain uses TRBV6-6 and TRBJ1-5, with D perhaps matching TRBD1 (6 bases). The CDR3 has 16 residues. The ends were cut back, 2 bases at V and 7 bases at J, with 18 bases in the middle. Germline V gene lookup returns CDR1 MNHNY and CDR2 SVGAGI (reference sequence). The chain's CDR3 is CASSYDSGGRGQPQHF. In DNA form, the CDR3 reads TGTGCCAGCAGTTACGACAGCGGCGGCAGGGGACAGCCCCAGCATTTT.

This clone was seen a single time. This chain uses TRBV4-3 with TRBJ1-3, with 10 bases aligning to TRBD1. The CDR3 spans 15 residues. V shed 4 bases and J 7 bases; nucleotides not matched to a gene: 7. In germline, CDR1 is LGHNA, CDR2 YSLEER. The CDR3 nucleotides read TGCGCCAGCAGCCCCTGGACAGGGGGGTCGAACACCATATATTTT. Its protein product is CASSPWTGGSNTIYF.

The CDR3 region is CASREFTGELFF. CDR3 bases: TGTGCCAGCCGGGAGTTCACCGGGGAGCTGTTTTTT. The chain carries TRBV28 and TRBJ2-2, with D possibly TRBD2 on 6 matching bases. V lost 8 bases to trimming and J lost 4 bases, with 8 bases between them. The CDR3 sequence is 12 residues long. The germline gives CDR1 MDHEN, CDR2 SYDVKM.

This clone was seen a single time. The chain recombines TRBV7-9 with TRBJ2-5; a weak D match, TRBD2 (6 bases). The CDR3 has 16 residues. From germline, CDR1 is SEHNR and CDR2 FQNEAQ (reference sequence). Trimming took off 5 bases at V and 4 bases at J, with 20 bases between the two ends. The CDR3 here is CASSPRPGTAIETQYF. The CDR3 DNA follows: TGTGCCAGCAGCCCTAGGCCGGGGACTGCAATAGAGACCCAGTACTTC.

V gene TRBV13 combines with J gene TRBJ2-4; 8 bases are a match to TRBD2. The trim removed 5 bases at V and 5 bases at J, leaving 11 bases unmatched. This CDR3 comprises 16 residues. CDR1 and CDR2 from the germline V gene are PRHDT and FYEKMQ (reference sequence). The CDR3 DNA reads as TGTGCCAGCAGCCTTCCCCCTAGCGGGCGGGAAAACATTCAGTACTTC. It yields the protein CASSLPPSGRENIQYF.

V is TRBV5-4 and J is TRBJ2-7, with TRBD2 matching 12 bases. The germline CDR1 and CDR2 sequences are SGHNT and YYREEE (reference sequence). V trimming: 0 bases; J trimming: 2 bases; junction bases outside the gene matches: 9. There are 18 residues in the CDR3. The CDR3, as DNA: TGTGCCAGCAGCTTGGCCGGAGGTCTAGCGGGAGGGCCCTACGAGCAGTACTTC. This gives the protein CASSLAGGLAGGPYEQYF.

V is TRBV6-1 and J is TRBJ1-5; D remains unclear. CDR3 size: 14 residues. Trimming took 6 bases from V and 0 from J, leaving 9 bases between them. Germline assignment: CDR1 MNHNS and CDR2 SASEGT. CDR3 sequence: CASRAWPSNQPQHF. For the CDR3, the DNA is TGTGCCAGCAGGGCTTGGCCTAGCAATCAGCCCCAGCATTTT.

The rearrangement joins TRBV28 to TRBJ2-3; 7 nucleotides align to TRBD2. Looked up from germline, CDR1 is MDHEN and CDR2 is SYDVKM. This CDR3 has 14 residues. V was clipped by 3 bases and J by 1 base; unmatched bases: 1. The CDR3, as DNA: TGTGCCAGCAGTTTGGCGGGGGGCACAGATACGCAGTATTTT. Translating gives CASSLAGGTDTQYF.

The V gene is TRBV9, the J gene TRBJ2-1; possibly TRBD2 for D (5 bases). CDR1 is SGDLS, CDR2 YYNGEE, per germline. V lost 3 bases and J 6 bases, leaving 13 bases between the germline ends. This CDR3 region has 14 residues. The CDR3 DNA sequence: TGTGCCAGCAGCGACCTGGTGGGGAGCAATGAGCAGTTCTTC. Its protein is CASSDLVGSNEQFF.